This paragraph covers one TCR beta chain sequence. Its specificity is not known. The data were taken from a study of human T cells and chemical hapten exposure. Study-level background: Patch tests put 0.01% DPC on the upper back, read at 6 days. Predominantly women, the patients had alopecia areata, totalis or universalis.

From germline, CDR1 is DFQATT and CDR2 SNEGSKA (reference sequence). With 3 bases removed from V and 0 bases from J, the gap between germline ends came to 12 bases. This CDR3 is built from 14 residues. The time point denotes: patch test 3, about 24 weeks after DPC sensitization. Treatment here: therapeutic diphenylcyclopropenone sensitization with weekly scalp DPC. Study-level results: The study found that DPC sensitization did not change TCRs above 1 in 1000 frequency.

TCRdb re-called the RACE reads with MiXCR, one entry per CDR3 protein. The table shows about 190,000 distinct CDR3 sequences, with around 25% occurring only once. This specimen consisted of whole blood, obtained in connection with sensitization to the hapten diphenylcyclopropenone (DPC). The TCR was taken from a woman aged 40-49 years with alopecia areata. Some clones in this sample may be carry-over from other donors' samples. The J gene is TRBJ2-7, the V gene TRBV20-1; tentative D call: TRBD2 (6 bases). In DNA, the CDR3 is TGCAGTGCTAGGTTAAGGACTAACTCCTACGAGCAGTACTTC. Translated, it gives CSARLRTNSYEQYF.